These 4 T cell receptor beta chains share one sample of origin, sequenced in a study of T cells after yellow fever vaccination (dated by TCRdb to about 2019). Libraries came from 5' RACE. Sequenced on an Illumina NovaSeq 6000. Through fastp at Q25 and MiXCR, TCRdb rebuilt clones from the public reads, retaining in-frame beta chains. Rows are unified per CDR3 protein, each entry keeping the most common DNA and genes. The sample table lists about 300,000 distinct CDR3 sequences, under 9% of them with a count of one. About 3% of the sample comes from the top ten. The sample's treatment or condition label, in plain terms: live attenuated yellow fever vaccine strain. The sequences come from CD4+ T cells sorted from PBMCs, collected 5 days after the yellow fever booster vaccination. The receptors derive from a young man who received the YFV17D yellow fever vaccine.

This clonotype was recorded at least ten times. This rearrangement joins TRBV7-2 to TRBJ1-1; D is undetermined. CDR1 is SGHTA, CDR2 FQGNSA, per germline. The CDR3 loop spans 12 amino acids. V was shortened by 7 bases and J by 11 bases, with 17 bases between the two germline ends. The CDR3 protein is CASTMFGIEAFF. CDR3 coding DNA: TGTGCCAGCACCATGTTTGGGATTGAGGCTTTCTTT.

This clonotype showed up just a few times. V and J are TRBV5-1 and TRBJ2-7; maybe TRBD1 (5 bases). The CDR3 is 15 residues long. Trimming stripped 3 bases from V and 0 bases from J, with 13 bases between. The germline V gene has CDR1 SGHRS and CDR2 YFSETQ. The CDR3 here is CASSSGPGYSYEQYF. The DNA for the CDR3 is TGCGCCAGCAGCTCAGGACCAGGGTACTCCTACGAGCAGTACTTC.

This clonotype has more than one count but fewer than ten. The DNA for the CDR3 is TGTGCCAGCAGCTTGCGGTTTGGTGGGTACCAAGAGACCCAGTACTTC. Translation gives CASSLRFGGYQETQYF. V usage is TRBV5-6 and J usage is TRBJ2-5; D remains unclear. This CDR3 is 16 amino acids long. Trimming took 1 base from V and 0 from J, leaving 13 bases between them. Germline V CDR1 and CDR2: SGHDT, YYEEEE.

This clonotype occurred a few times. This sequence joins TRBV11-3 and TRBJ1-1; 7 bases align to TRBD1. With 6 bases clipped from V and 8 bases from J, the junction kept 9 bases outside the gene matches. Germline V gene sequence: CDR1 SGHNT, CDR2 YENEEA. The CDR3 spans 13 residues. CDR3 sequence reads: CASSSRQGEEAFF. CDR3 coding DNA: TGTGCCAGCAGTTCCCGACAGGGAGAAGAAGCTTTCTTT.